The clone carrying this T cell receptor (beta chain) has a handful of counts. These data come from a study of blood T cell repertoires in COVID-19. Study details: The United States, Italy and Spain supplied acute and convalescent COVID-19 samples. PBMCs, B-cell-depleted T cells, or T cells provided the cDNA or gDNA that made up the material.

Original handling: By means of reference gene primer amplification, nucleated cell counts were estimated. Assay: immunoSEQ multiplex PCR; the TCRdb copy retains only in-frame clones and omits some. The V and J calls and clone size come from that table; D and trimming were worked out from the DNA. This table has about 250,000 clones, roughly 85% appearing once. Sequenced material: peripheral blood. This clonotype originated in a man younger than 35 with active or convalescent COVID-19.

This chain's CDR3 is CASSYGDRGGTEAFF. CDR3 bases: TGTGCCAGCAGTTACGGTGACAGGGGGGGCACTGAAGCTTTCTTT. V gene TRBV6-5 combines with J gene TRBJ1-1, with 9 bases matching TRBD1. The CDR3 consists of 15 residues. CDR1 and CDR2 (germline): MNHEY, SVGAGI. J lost 4 bases, V lost 2 bases, and 5 bases had no gene match.